This TCR beta chain emerged from a study of blood T cell repertoires in COVID-19. Across the study: Italy, Spain and the United States were the sources of the convalescent and acute COVID-19 samples. T cells, B-cell-depleted T cells, or PBMCs supplied cDNA or gDNA.

Original processing methods: Amplification of reference gene primers provided the estimated nucleated cell counts. Only in-frame clones appear in the TCRdb table, and some are missing; sequencing was by immunoSEQ multiplex PCR. V and J calls and clone size come straight from that table; D and trimming were deduced from the DNA. The sample yields a few hundred thousand clones, roughly nine tenths seen once. Per germline, CDR1 SGHRS and CDR2 YFSETQ. J gave up 5 bases and V 2 bases, and 8 bases lay outside the gene matches. The CDR3 covers 16 residues. The sequence was obtained from a man younger than 30 with active or convalescent COVID-19. The V and J genes are TRBV5-1 and TRBJ2-2, with 8 bases fitting TRBD2. The sequencing sample was made of peripheral blood. CDR3 residues: CASSFPRGRITGELFF. In DNA, the CDR3 is TGCGCCAGCAGCTTCCCGCGCGGGAGGATTACCGGGGAGCTGTTTTTT.